This passage covers 22 T cell receptor beta chains from one sample sequenced in a study of beta chain features in type 1 diabetes. Of the isolated RNA, all was reverse transcribed, and so the sequenced material was expressed TCRB transcripts. Sequenced by immunoSEQ multiplex PCR; TCRdb stores in-frame clones only, minus some. The table records roughly 230,000 clones, roughly 10% of them present only once. Study-level findings and limits: All four CD4+ subsets from Type 1 diabetes patients carried moderately but significantly shorter TCRB CDR3s.

What these receptors recognize is not known. Sequencing was done on a sample of naive CD4+ T cells from blood. Source of these receptors: a man aged 30 to 39 with type 1 diabetes.

The chain uses TRBV6-5 and TRBJ1-5; D unclear. The CDR3 has 13 amino acids. Germline V gene data show CDR1 as MNHEY and CDR2 as SVGAGI. The V and J ends lost 2 bases and 4 bases respectively, with 6 bases between them. This chain's CDR3 is CASSYRLNQPQHF. The CDR3 DNA reads TGTGCCAGCAGTTACCGTCTTAATCAGCCCCAGCATTTT.

This clone occurred a few times. The chain employs TRBV6-6 and TRBJ2-7; no clear D. Trimming removed 5 bases from V and 9 bases from J, with 17 bases in between. Germline loops: CDR1 MNHNY, CDR2 SVGAGI (reference sequence). This CDR3 is 13 amino acids long. The CDR3 DNA follows: TGTGCCAGCAGTCCGGGTCCCCTGCCCTCGCAGTACTTC. Its translation is CASSPGPLPSQYF.

The table lists this clone with a few counts. The genes are TRBV2 and TRBJ1-2; D perhaps matches TRBD1 (5 bases). The CDR3 consists of 14 residues. Trimming removed 5 bases at V and 2 bases at J, with 12 bases between. Germline-derived CDR1 and CDR2 are SNHLY and FYNNEI. DNA of the CDR3: TGTGCCAGCAGTCGGCGGGACGGAAACTATGGCTACACCTTC. As protein: CASSRRDGNYGYTF.

This clone has only a few counts. V is TRBV2 and J is TRBJ2-2, with a tentative D call TRBD2 (5 bases). V was clipped by 8 bases and J by 1 base, with 11 bases between them. This CDR3 contains 14 residues. Germline V gene sequence: CDR1 SNHLY, CDR2 FYNNEI. In DNA, the CDR3 is TGTGCCAGCTCGGGCGGGCTGAACACCGGGGAGCTGTTTTTT. Residues: CASSGGLNTGELFF.

The rearrangement links TRBV7-2 to TRBJ1-5, with TRBD1 identical over 7 bases. J gave up 4 bases and V 1 base, and 4 bases lay outside the gene matches. CDR3 length: 15 residues. CDR1 is SGHTA, CDR2 FQGNSA, per germline. This CDR3 reads CASSLGAGGNQPQHF. DNA of the CDR3: TGTGCCAGCAGCTTAGGAGCAGGGGGGAATCAGCCCCAGCATTTT.

This clone turned up a few times. The chain couples TRBV5-1 to TRBJ2-3, with a possible D match to TRBD1 (5 bases). The germline V gene has CDR1 SGHRS and CDR2 YFSETQ. The CDR3 is 14 amino acids. V shed 3 bases and J shed 0 bases, with 8 bases lying between them. In DNA form, the CDR3 reads TGCGCCAGCAGCTGGCAGGGAAGCACAGATACGCAGTATTTT. Protein sequence: CASSWQGSTDTQYF.

This clone was recorded a few times. Other DNA sequences of this sample code for an identical CDR3. This chain connects TRBV29-1 to TRBJ1-2; 8 bases map to TRBD1. Looked up from germline, CDR1 is SQVTM and CDR2 is ANQGSEA. With V trimmed by 6 bases and J by 2 bases, 5 bases remained unmatched. The CDR3 is 13 amino acids. In DNA, the CDR3 is TGCAGCGTAGGGACAGGACCCAACTATGGCTACACCTTC. This translates into CSVGTGPNYGYTF.

The V gene is TRBV6-5, the J gene TRBJ2-2; no definite D call. The CDR3 extends over 13 amino acids. The germline gives CDR1 MNHEY, CDR2 SVGAGI. V lost 1 base to trimming and J lost 4 bases, with 4 bases between them. In DNA, the CDR3 is TGTGCCAGCAGTTACTTTAGCACCGGGGAGCTGTTTTTT. Encoded protein: CASSYFSTGELFF.

The gene calls are TRBV5-1 and TRBJ1-4; D is undetermined. The CDR3 is made up of 16 amino acids. V lost 4 bases to trimming and J lost 8 bases, with 21 bases between them. Looked up from germline, CDR1 is SGHRS and CDR2 is YFSETQ. The CDR3 DNA sequence: TGCGCCAGCAGCCCTCCAGTCGGATCCCCCGGGGAAAAACTGTTTTTT. It translates to CASSPPVGSPGEKLFF.

This clone appeared a few times. This chain connects TRBV7-9 to TRBJ1-4; 9 nucleotides agree with TRBD1. Looked up from germline, CDR1 is SEHNR and CDR2 is FQNEAQ (reference sequence). The CDR3 length is 16 residues. The ends lost 5 bases at V and 0 bases at J; junction bases unmatched: 4. The CDR3 sequence: CASSSRQGATNEKLFF. DNA of the CDR3: TGTGCCAGCAGCAGTCGACAGGGGGCAACTAATGAAAAACTGTTTTTT.

The table lists this clone with a few counts. The chain carries TRBV7-9 and TRBJ2-1; 9 nucleotides align to TRBD1. Germline CDR1 is SEHNR and CDR2 is FQNEAQ (reference sequence). The trim removed 1 base at V and 7 bases at J, leaving 2 bases unmatched. The CDR3 has 14 amino acids. CDR3 DNA sequence: TGTGCCAGCAGCTTAGACAGGGGGCTGAATGAGCAGTTCTTC. Translated, it gives CASSLDRGLNEQFF.

The table lists this clone with a few counts. V gene TRBV9 combines with J gene TRBJ1-3; no clear D. The germline V and J ends were trimmed by 0 bases and 0 bases, with 7 bases remaining between them. The CDR3 covers 15 residues. From germline, CDR1 is SGDLS and CDR2 YYNGEE. CDR3 amino acids: CASSVGWASGNTIYF. CDR3 coding DNA: TGTGCCAGCAGCGTAGGTTGGGCCTCTGGAAACACCATATATTTT.

The CDR3 spells CASSLWRGETQYF. The CDR3 DNA reads TGTGCCAGCAGTTTATGGCGGGGAGAGACCCAGTACTTC. The chain uses TRBV27 and TRBJ2-5; D may be TRBD2 (6 bases). Trimming stripped 1 base from V and 4 bases from J, with 7 bases between. CDR1 is MNHEY, CDR2 SMNVEV, per germline (reference sequence). The CDR3 runs to 13 residues.

V gene TRBV2 combines with J gene TRBJ2-2; 7 positions match TRBD1. The germline CDR1 and CDR2 sequences are SNHLY and FYNNEI. The CDR3 length is 16 residues. The V segment lost 8 bases and the J segment 6 bases; nucleotides outside the gene matches: 15. Here the CDR3 reads CASRRRWIGTAGELFF. The CDR3 DNA follows: TGTGCCAGCCGTAGGAGATGGATCGGGACAGCCGGGGAGCTGTTTTTT.

Only a few counts were recorded for this clone. The rearrangement links TRBV5-1 to TRBJ2-3; D is perhaps TRBD2 (6 bases). The CDR3 runs 16 residues. V lost 1 base to trimming and J lost 2 bases, with 14 bases between them. Germline V gives CDR1 SGHRS, CDR2 YFSETQ. CDR3 coding DNA: TGCGCCAGCAGCTTGTCGGAGGGGCCGGACACAGATACGCAGTATTTT. Protein product: CASSLSEGPDTDTQYF. Complete variable domain (other parts from reference TRBV5-1 and TRBJ2-3): KAGVTQTPRYLIKTRGQQVTLSCSPISGHRSVSWYQQTPGQGLQFLFEYFSETQRNKGNFPGRFSGRQFSNSRSEMNVSTLELGDSALYLCASSLSEGPDTDTQYFGPGTRLTVL.

V is TRBV7-9 and J is TRBJ2-7; a weak D match, TRBD1 (5 bases). This CDR3 has 16 residues. V dropped 5 bases and J dropped 0 bases, with 17 bases sitting between them. Per germline, CDR1 SEHNR and CDR2 FQNEAQ (reference sequence). The CDR3 DNA reads as TGTGCCAGCAGCCAACGGGTGGGGCAGGGCTCCTACGAGCAGTACTTC. Amino acids: CASSQRVGQGSYEQYF.

This clone turned up a few times. The chain has TRBV14 and TRBJ2-7, with TRBD2 matching over 8 bases. CDR3 length: 15 amino acids. The V gene end was trimmed by 4 bases and the J gene end by 0 bases; junction bases not matched to a gene: 5. Germline V gene sequence: CDR1 SGHDN, CDR2 FVKESK. The CDR3 sequence: CASSPQAGASYEQYF. CDR3 coding DNA: TGTGCCAGCAGCCCGCAAGCGGGGGCCTCCTACGAGCAGTACTTC.

The chain recombines TRBV30 with TRBJ2-7; 11 bases are shared with TRBD1. This CDR3 comprises 14 residues. CDR1 and CDR2 from the germline V gene are GTSNPN and SVGIG (reference sequence). With V trimmed by 2 bases and J by 3 bases, 3 bases remained unmatched. The CDR3: CAWSSGQGGYEQYF. In DNA form, the CDR3 reads TGTGCCTGGAGTTCGGGACAGGGGGGCTACGAGCAGTACTTC. Supplemented by reference TRBV30 and TRBJ2-7, the full variable domain reads SQTIHQWPATLVQPVGSPLSLECTVEGTSNPNLYWYRQAAGRGLQLLFYSVGIGQISSEVPQNLSASRPQDRQFILSSKKLLLSDSGFYLCAWSSGQGGYEQYFGPGTRLTVT.

This clone turned up a few times. The V call is TRBV7-3, the J call TRBJ2-1; 9 bases match TRBD2. The CDR3 is 15 amino acids. V lost 3 bases to trimming and J lost 6 bases; unmatched junction nucleotides: 6. Germline CDR1 is SGHTA and CDR2 is FQGTGA. CDR3 region: CASSFGGGVPNEQFF. The CDR3 DNA follows: TGTGCCAGCAGCTTCGGCGGGGGGGTCCCCAATGAGCAGTTCTTC.

This clone has only a few counts. The gene calls are TRBV29-1 and TRBJ1-2; no firm D call. This CDR3 region has 12 residues. Trimming shortened V by 4 bases and J by 2 bases, and 8 bases separated the two germline ends. Germline-derived CDR1 and CDR2 are SQVTM and ANQGSEA. CDR3 loop: CSVGTSNYGYTF. The CDR3 DNA reads as TGCAGCGTTGGGACTTCGAACTATGGCTACACCTTC.

The J gene is TRBJ2-3, the V gene TRBV5-1, with TRBD2 matching 8 bases. The J segment lost 3 bases and the V segment lost 1 base, leaving 4 bases of the junction unmatched. The CDR3 sequence is 15 residues long. The germline V gene encodes CDR1 SGHRS and CDR2 YFSETQ. CDR3 protein: CASSLSRGGTDTQYF. DNA for the CDR3: TGCGCCAGCAGCTTGTCGCGCGGGGGGACAGATACGCAGTATTTT.

A few counts support this clone. The chain joins TRBV14 to TRBJ1-1, with TRBD1 matching 7 bases. The CDR3 covers 14 residues. V trimming: 7 bases; J trimming: 0 bases; junction bases outside the gene matches: 5. In germline, CDR1 is SGHDN, CDR2 FVKESK. In nucleotides, the CDR3 is TGTGCCAGCACCATGGACAGGCTGAACACTGAAGCTTTCTTT. Amino acid sequence: CASTMDRLNTEAFF.